This T cell receptor beta chain emerged from a study of control samples from healthy donors and cancer patients. The CDR3 runs 14 residues. CDR1 and CDR2 from the germline V gene are SGHDN and FVKESK. V dropped 4 bases and J dropped 3; count of bases not matched to a gene: 4. The table lists this clone with a few counts. The assay was immunoSEQ multiplex PCR, and TCRdb's table has in-frame clones only and misses some. This sample has some 23,000 clones, with 85% to 90% found just once. Material for sequencing was PBMCs. J is TRBJ2-7 and V is TRBV14; 9 positions match TRBD1. The sequence came from a man aged 55 to 70 with head and neck cancer. The CDR3 here is CASSPPGQGYEQYF. In nucleotides, the CDR3 is TGTGCCAGCAGCCCTCCGGGACAGGGCTACGAGCAGTACTTC. The full variable domain, rest sourced from reference TRBV14 and TRBJ2-7, is EAGVTQFPSHSVIEKGQTVTLRCDPISGHDNLYWYRRVMGKEIKFLLHFVKESKQDESGMPNNRFLAERTGGTYSTLKVQPAELEDSGVYFCASSPPGQGYEQYFGPGTRLTVT.